The 2 T cell receptor beta chains below come from one sample, sequenced in a study of graft-versus-host responses after intestinal transplantation. This table comes from immunoSEQ multiplex PCR, and its TCRdb copy is limited to in-frame clones, with some not included. The table has about 21,000 clones, about a third seen once. Co-plated with about 200,000 CFSE-labeled responder cells were about 200,000 irradiated, violet-dye-labeled stimulator cells. The specimen comprised alloreactive CD8+ T cells from a mixed lymphocyte reaction culture, sampled before intestinal transplant. Subset specified: CFSE-low proliferating T cells sorted from roughly six-day pre-transplant mixed lymphocyte reaction (GvH or HvG direction). The receptors here all came from a human patient who received an intestinal transplant.

The chain recombines TRBV27 with TRBJ2-2, with unresolved D. V was cut by 0 bases and J by 0 bases, with 2 bases left in between. This CDR3 is 14 amino acids long. Germline CDR1 MNHEY, CDR2 SMNVEV (reference sequence). The CDR3 DNA reads TGTGCCAGCAGTTTATCCGCGAACACCGGGGAGCTGTTTTTT. Its protein is CASSLSANTGELFF.

V gene TRBV11-2 combines with J gene TRBJ2-2, with D uncertain. Trimming removed 1 base at V and 3 bases at J, with 12 bases between. The CDR3 sequence is 16 residues long. The germline CDR1 and CDR2 sequences are SGHAT and FQNNGV. CDR3 amino acids: CASSLGRWDYTGELFF. CDR3 nucleotides: TGTGCCAGCAGCTTAGGAAGGTGGGATTACACCGGGGAGCTGTTTTTT.